The clone carrying this T cell receptor beta chain was seen a handful of times. The target antigen is unknown. J was trimmed by 0 bases and V by 3 bases; bases with no gene match: 4. Germline V gene data show CDR1 as LGHDT and CDR2 as YNNKEL (reference sequence). The CDR3 sequence is 16 residues long. The sample comes from a study of early T cells in non-severe SARS-CoV-2 infection. General observations from the study: The VDJdb matching leaned toward anti-spike CD8 responses and overlooked private and CD4 specificities.

MiXCR, run by TCRdb on the 5' RACE reads, gives a single entry per CDR3 protein. The data contain roughly 53,000 distinct CDR3 sequences, roughly 8.8% of them seen just once; the ten biggest clones take up less than 25%. This TCR derives from an adult who was a healthcare worker with PCR-confirmed SARS-CoV-2 infection or an uninfected control (not recorded which). The specimen sequenced was whole blood. This chain links TRBV3-1 with TRBJ2-3; 9 bases fit TRBD2. This chain's CDR3 is CASSHLAGASTDTQYF. The CDR3 DNA sequence: TGTGCCAGCAGCCATTTAGCGGGGGCCAGCACAGATACGCAGTATTTT.